This T cell receptor beta chain was found in a study of blood T cell repertoires in COVID-19. The CDR3 spans 15 residues. Per germline, CDR1 SGDLS and CDR2 YYNGEE. After removal of 4 bases from V and 6 bases from J, the junction contained 10 bases not matched to a gene. Here immunoSEQ multiplex PCR was the method, and the copy in TCRdb shows in-frame clones only, minus some. The sample comprises approximately 220,000 clones, less than 90% of which are singletons, and about 2.2% rests with the top ten. The sample comprised peripheral blood. V and J are TRBV9 and TRBJ1-2; 9 bases map to TRBD1. The clonotype was recovered from a woman aged 45-65 years with acute or convalescent COVID-19. The CDR3 sequence: CASSFSTGGWDGYTF. The CDR3 DNA is TGTGCCAGCAGCTTTTCTACAGGGGGCTGGGATGGCTACACCTTC.